The present T cell receptor (beta chain) was sequenced within a study of PD-1 blockade in classical Hodgkin lymphoma. Sequencing was performed with immunoSEQ multiplex PCR; in TCRdb, only in-frame clones are kept and a portion is missing. The table has approximately 17,000 clones, 75% to 95% seen once. The germline V gene encodes CDR1 WNHNN and CDR2 SYGVQD (reference sequence). V was trimmed by 4 bases and J by 0 bases, leaving 6 bases between them. This CDR3 has 13 residues. The time point here: newly diagnosed, previously untreated cHL patient sample. Newly diagnosed classical Hodgkin lymphoma PBMCs, still untreated, provided the comparison samples.

The source material was peripheral blood mononuclear cells (PBMCs). The clonotype was recovered from a human donor with classical Hodgkin lymphoma. V and J are TRBV10-1 and TRBJ2-5, with TRBD2 as a possible D gene (5 bases). The CDR3 nucleotides read TGCGCCAGCAGTGGGGAGTACCAAGAGACCCAGTACTTC. Residues: CASSGEYQETQYF.